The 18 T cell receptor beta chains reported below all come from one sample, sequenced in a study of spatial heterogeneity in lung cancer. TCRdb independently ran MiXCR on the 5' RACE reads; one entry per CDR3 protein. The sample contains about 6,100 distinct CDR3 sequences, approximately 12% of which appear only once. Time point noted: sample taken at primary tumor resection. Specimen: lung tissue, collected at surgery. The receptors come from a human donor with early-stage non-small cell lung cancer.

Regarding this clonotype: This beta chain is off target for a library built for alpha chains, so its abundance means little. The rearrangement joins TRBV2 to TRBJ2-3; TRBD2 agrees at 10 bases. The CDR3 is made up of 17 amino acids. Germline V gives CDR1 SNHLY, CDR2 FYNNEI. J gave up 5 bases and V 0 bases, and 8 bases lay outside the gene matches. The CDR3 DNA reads TGTGCCAGCAGTGAAGCCTTAAGCGGGAGGGCCCTAGATACGCAGTATTTT. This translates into CASSEALSGRALDTQYF.

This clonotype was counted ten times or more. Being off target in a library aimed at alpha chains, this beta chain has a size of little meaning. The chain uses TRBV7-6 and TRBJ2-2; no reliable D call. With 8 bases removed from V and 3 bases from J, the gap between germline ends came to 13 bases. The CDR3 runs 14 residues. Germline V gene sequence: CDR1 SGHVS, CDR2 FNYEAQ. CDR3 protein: CASRRTTDTGELFF. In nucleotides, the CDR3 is TGTGCCAGCCGCCGGACGACGGACACCGGGGAGCTGTTTTTT.

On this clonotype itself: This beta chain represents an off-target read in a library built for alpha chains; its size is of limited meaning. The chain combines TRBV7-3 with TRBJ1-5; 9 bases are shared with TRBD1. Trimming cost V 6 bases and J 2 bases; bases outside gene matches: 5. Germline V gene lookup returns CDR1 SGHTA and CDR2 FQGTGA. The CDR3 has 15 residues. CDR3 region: CASSPGDRGNQPQHF. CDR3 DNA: TGTGCCAGCAGTCCTGGGGACAGGGGCAATCAGCCCCAGCATTTT.

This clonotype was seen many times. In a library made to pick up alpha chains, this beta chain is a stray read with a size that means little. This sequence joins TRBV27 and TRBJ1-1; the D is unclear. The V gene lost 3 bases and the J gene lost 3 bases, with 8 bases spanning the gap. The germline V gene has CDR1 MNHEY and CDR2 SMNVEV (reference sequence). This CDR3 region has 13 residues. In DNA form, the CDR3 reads TGTGCCAGCAGTTTCGGACGGGACACTGAAGCTTTCTTT. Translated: CASSFGRDTEAFF.

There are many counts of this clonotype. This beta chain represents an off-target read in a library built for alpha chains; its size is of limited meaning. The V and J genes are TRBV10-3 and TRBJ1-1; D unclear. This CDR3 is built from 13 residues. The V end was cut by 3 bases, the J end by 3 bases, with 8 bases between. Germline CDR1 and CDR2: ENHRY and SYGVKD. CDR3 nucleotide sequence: TGTGCCATCAGTGAAGACCCTGACACTGAAGCTTTCTTT. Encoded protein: CAISEDPDTEAFF.

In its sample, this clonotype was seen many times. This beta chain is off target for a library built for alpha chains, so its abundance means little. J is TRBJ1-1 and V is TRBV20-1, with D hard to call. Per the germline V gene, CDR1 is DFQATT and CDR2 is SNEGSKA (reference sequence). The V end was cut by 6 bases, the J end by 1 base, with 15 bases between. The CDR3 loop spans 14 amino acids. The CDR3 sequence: CSAPSHLGNTEAFF. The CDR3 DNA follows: TGCAGTGCCCCGAGTCACTTAGGGAACACTGAAGCTTTCTTT.

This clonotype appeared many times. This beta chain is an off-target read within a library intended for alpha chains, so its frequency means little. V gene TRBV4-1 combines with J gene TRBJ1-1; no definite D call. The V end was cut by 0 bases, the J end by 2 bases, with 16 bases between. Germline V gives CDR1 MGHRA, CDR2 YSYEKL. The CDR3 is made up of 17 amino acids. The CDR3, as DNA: TGCGCCAGCAGCCAAGATACCGGGATGGGAGTAAACACTGAAGCTTTCTTT. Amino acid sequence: CASSQDTGMGVNTEAFF.

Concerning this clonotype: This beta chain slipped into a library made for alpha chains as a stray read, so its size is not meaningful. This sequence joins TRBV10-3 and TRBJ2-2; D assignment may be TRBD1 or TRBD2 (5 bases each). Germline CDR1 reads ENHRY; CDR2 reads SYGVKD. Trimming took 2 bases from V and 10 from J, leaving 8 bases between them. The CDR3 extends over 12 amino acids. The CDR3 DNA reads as TGTGCCATCAGTGAGAGGGACCAGGAGCTGTTTTTT. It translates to CAISERDQELFF.

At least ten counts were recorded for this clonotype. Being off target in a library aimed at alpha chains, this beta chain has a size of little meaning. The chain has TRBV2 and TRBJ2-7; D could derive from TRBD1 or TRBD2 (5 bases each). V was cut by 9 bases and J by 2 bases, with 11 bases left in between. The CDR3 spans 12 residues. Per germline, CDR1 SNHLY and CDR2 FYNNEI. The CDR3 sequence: CASGGYPYEQYF. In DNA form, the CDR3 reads TGTGCCAGTGGGGGATACCCCTACGAGCAGTACTTC. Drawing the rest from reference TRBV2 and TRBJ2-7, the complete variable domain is EPEVTQTPSHQVTQMGQEVILRCVPISNHLYFYWYRQILGQKVEFLVSFYNNEISEKSEIFDDQFSVERPDGSNFTLKIRSTKLEDSAMYFCASGGYPYEQYFGPGTRLTVT.

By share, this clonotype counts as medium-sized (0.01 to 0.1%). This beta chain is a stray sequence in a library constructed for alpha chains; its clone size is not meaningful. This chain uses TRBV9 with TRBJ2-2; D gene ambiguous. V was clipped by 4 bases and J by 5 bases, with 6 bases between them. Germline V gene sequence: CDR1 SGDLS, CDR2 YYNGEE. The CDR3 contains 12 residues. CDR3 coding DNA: TGTGCCAGCAGCCCCCCGACCGGGGAGCTGTTTTTT. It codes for CASSPPTGELFF.

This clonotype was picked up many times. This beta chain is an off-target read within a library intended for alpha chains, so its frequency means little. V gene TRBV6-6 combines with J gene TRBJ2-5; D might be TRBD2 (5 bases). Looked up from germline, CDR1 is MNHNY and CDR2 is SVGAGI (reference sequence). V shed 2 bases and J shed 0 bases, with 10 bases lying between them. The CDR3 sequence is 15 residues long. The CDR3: CASSYQRGNQETQYF. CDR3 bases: TGTGCCAGCAGTTACCAAAGAGGGAACCAAGAGACCCAGTACTTC.

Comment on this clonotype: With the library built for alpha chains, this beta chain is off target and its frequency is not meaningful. CDR3 sequence: CSATHPVEGDTQYF. CDR3 coding DNA: TGCAGTGCTACGCATCCGGTTGAGGGAGATACGCAGTATTTT. The chain recombines TRBV20-1 with TRBJ2-3; a weak D match, TRBD2 (5 bases). Germline V gene sequence: CDR1 DFQATT, CDR2 SNEGSKA (reference sequence). The CDR3 is 14 residues long. The germline V and J ends were trimmed by 4 bases and 5 bases, with 16 bases remaining between them.

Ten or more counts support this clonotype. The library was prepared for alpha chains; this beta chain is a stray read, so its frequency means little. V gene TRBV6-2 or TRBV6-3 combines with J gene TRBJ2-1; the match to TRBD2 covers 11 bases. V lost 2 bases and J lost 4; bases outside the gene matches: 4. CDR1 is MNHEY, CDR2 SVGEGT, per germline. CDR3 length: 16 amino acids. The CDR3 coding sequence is TGTGCCAGCAGTTACCCTAGCGGGAGGAAATACAATGAGCAGTTCTTC. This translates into CASSYPSGRKYNEQFF.

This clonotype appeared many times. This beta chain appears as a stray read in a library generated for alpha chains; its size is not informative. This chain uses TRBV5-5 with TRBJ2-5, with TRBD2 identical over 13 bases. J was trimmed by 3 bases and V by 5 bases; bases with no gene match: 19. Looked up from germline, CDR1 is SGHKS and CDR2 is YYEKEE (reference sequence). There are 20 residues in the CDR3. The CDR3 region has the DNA TGTGCCAGCAGGGCACTAGCGGGAGGGCCGAAGTCATTAGCTGAAGAGACCCAGTACTTC. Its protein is CASRALAGGPKSLAEETQYF.

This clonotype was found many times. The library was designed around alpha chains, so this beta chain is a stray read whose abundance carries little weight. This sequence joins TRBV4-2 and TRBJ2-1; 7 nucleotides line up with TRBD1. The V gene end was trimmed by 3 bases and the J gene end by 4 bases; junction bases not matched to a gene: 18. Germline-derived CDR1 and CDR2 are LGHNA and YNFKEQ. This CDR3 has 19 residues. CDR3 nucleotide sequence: TGTGCCAGCAGCCACGATACAGGGGAGAGTTTGGGGTTTTACAATGAGCAGTTCTTC. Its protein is CASSHDTGESLGFYNEQFF.

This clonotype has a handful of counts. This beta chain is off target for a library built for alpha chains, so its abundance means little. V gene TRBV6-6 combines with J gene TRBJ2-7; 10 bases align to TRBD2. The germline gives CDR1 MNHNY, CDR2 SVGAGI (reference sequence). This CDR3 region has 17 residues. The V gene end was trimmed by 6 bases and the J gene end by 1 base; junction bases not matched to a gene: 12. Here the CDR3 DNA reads TGTGCCAGCAGGACCCCCTCTAGCGGGAGAAGTTCCTACGAGCAGTACTTC. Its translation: CASRTPSSGRSSYEQYF.

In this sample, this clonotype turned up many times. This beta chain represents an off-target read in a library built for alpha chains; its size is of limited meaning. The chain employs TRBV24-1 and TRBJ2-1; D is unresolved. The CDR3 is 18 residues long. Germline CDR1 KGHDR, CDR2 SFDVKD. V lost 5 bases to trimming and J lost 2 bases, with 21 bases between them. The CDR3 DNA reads TGTGCCACCAGTGCGTCTTACTTAGTAGACGATCCCTACAATGAGCAGTTCTTC. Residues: CATSASYLVDDPYNEQFF.

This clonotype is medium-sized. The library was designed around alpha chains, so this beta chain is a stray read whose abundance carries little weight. The CDR3 sequence is CASSLRSGTENIQYF. The CDR3 bases are TGTGCCAGCAGCTTACGAAGCGGGACGGAAAACATTCAGTACTTC. The J gene is TRBJ2-4, the V gene TRBV7-9; 7 nucleotides match TRBD2. The CDR3 spans 15 residues. Losses at the gene ends were 2 bases for V and 5 bases for J; bases not matched to a gene: 6. Germline CDR1 and CDR2: SEHNR and FQNEAQ (reference sequence).